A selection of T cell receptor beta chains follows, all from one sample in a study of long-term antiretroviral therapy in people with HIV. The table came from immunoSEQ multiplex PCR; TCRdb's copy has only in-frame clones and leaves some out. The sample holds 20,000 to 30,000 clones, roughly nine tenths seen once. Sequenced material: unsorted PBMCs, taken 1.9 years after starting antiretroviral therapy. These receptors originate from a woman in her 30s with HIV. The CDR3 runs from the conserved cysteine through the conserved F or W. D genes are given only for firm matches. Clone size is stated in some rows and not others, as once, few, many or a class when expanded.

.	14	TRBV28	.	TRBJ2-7	CASSLTQGQGEQYF	TGTGCCAGCAGTTTAACGCAGGGGCAAGGCGAGCAGTACTTC
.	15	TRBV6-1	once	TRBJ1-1	CASSGQALMNTEAFF	TGTGCCAGCAGTGGACAGGCTCTCATGAACACTGAAGCTTTCTTT
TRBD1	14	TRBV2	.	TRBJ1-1	CASNRGQGNTEAFF	TGTGCCAGCAACCGAGGACAGGGGAACACTGAAGCTTTCTTT
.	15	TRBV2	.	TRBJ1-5	CASRDGGHSNQPQHF	TGTGCCAGCAGGGACGGCGGCCATAGCAATCAGCCCCAGCATTTT
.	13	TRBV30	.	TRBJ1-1	CAWNVAGNTEAFF	TGTGCCTGGAACGTAGCAGGGAACACTGAAGCTTTCTTT
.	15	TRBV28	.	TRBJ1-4	CASSWGGIDNEKLFF	TGTGCCAGCAGTTGGGGAGGGATAGACAATGAAAAACTGTTTTTT
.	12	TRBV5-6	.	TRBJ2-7	CASSLGTYEQYF	TGTGCCAGCAGCTTGGGAACCTACGAGCAGTACTTC
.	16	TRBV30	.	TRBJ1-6	CAWSPPPTGGISPLHF	TGTGCCTGGAGTCCCCCCCCGACAGGAGGGATTTCACCCCTCCACTTT
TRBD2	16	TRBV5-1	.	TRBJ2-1	CASSLIAGVFYNEQFF	TGCGCCAGCAGTTTAATAGCGGGGGTCTTCTACAATGAGCAGTTCTTC
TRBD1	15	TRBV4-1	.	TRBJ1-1	CASSRLQGAVTEAFF	TGCGCCAGCAGCCGGTTACAGGGGGCGGTCACTGAAGCTTTCTTT
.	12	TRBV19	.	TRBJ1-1	CASSIGGAEAFF	TGTGCCAGTAGTATAGGCGGGGCTGAAGCTTTCTTT
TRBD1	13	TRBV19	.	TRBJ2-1	CASSLRGFNEQFF	TGTGCCAGTAGCCTCAGGGGGTTCAATGAGCAGTTCTTC
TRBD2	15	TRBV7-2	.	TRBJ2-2	CASSRGGAVTGELFF	TGTGCCAGCAGCCGCGGGGGTGCGGTAACCGGGGAGCTGTTTTTT
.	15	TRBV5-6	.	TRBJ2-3	CASRRGRTSTDTQYF	TGTGCCAGCAGAAGGGGACGGACTAGCACAGATACGCAGTATTTT
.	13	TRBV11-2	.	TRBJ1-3	CASSLVPGNTIYF	TGTGCCAGCAGCTTAGTCCCAGGAAACACCATATATTTT
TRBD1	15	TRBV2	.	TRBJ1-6	CASSEARGQRSPLHF	TGTGCCAGCAGTGAGGCCAGGGGGCAGCGTTCACCCCTCCACTTT
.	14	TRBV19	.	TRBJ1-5	CASSIKGFGQPQHF	TGTGCCAGTAGTATAAAGGGTTTCGGTCAGCCCCAGCATTTT
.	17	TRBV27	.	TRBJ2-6	CASSLWSNPVGANVLTF	TGTGCCAGCAGTTTATGGTCCAACCCCGTAGGGGCCAACGTCCTGACTTTC